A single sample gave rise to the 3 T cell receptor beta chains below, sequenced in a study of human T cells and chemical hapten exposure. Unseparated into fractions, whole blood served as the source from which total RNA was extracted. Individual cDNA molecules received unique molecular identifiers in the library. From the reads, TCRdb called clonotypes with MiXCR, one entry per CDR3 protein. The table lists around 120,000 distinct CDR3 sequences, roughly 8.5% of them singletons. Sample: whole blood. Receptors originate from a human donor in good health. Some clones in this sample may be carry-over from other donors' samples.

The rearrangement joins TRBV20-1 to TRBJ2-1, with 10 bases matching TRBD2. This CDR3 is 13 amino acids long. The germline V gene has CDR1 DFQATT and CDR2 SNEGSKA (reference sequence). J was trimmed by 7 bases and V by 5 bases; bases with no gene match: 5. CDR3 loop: CSAVGTSENEQFF. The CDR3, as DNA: TGCAGTGCTGTAGGGACTAGCGAAAATGAGCAGTTCTTC.

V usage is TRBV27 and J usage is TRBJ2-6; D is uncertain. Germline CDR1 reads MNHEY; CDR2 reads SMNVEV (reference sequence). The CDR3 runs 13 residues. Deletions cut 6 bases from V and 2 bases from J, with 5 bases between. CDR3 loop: CASSVTGANVLTF. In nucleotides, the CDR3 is TGTGCCAGCAGCGTAACTGGGGCCAACGTCCTGACTTTC.

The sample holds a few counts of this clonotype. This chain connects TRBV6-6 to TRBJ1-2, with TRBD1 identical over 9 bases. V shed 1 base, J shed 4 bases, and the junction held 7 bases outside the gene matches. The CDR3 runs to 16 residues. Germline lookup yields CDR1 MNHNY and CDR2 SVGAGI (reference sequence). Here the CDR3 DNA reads TGTGCCAGCAGTTACTTACAGGGGGCAGTGGGCTATGGCTACACCTTC. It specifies CASSYLQGAVGYGYTF.